Following are 21 T cell receptor beta chains from one sample sequenced in a study of cytomegalovirus exposure and HLA in healthy donors. The data were produced by immunoSEQ multiplex PCR, yet TCRdb's version contains in-frame clones alone and is incomplete. The sample holds some 130,000 clones, about 94% seen once. Sequenced sample: PBMCs. The source of these receptors is a man between 18 and 35 years old in good health and CMV-seropositive.

The V call is TRBV10-3, the J call TRBJ2-1; possibly TRBD1 for D (6 bases). The length of the CDR3 is 12 residues. Trimming took 6 bases from V and 6 from J, leaving 9 bases between them. CDR1 is ENHRY, CDR2 SYGVKD, per germline. CDR3 DNA sequence: TGTGCCATCAGCAGGGGTGGCAATGAGCAGTTCTTC. This encodes CAISRGGNEQFF.

This chain uses TRBV30 with TRBJ2-7; D may be TRBD1 (6 bases). V was clipped by 3 bases and J by 3 bases, with 9 bases between them. CDR1 is GTSNPN and CDR2 is SVGIG in the germline V gene (reference sequence). This CDR3 comprises 12 residues. This CDR3 is CAWSGTNYEQYF. The DNA for the CDR3 is TGTGCCTGGAGCGGGACAAACTACGAGCAGTACTTC.

V gene TRBV10-1 combines with J gene TRBJ2-1, with 10 positions matching TRBD1. From germline, CDR1 is WNHNN and CDR2 SYGVQD (reference sequence). This CDR3 contains 14 residues. The CDR3 bases are TGCGTCACGAGGTGGGACAGGGGAAGAGGTGAGCAGTTCTTC. Translated, it gives CVTRWDRGRGEQFF.

The CDR3 sequence: CASSVGLAVMETQYF. In nucleotides, the CDR3 is TGTGCCAGCAGCGTAGGACTAGCGGTCATGGAAACCCAGTACTTC. V is TRBV9 and J is TRBJ2-5; TRBD2 agrees at 9 bases. V was clipped by 0 bases and J by 8 bases; unmatched bases: 8. The CDR3 length is 15 residues. CDR1 and CDR2 (germline): SGDLS, YYNGEE.

The chain combines TRBV2 with TRBJ1-6, with 9 bases fitting TRBD1. Unmatched junction bases numbered 11, after V lost 7 bases and J lost 10 bases. The CDR3 runs 15 residues. CDR1 and CDR2 (germline): SNHLY, FYNNEI. CDR3 protein: CASMDRTGVGSPLHF. The CDR3 DNA reads TGTGCCAGCATGGACCGGACAGGGGTGGGGTCACCCCTCCACTTT.

This chain links TRBV5-1 with TRBJ1-1, with 11 bases aligning to TRBD1. The CDR3 consists of 15 residues. V was clipped by 4 bases and J by 5 bases; unmatched bases: 7. Looked up from germline, CDR1 is SGHRS and CDR2 is YFSETQ. The CDR3 is CASSAMGQGGTEAFF. CDR3 DNA sequence: TGCGCCAGCAGCGCTATGGGACAGGGGGGAACTGAAGCTTTCTTT.

The V gene is TRBV30, the J gene TRBJ1-5; a possible D gene is TRBD1 (5 bases). V was shortened by 2 bases and J by 6 bases, with 11 bases between the two germline ends. This CDR3 spans 13 amino acids. CDR1 GTSNPN and CDR2 SVGIG come from the germline V gene (reference sequence). The DNA of the CDR3 is TGTGCCTGGAGTTTACAGGTTTCTCAGCCCCAGCATTTT. Its translation is CAWSLQVSQPQHF.

V and J are TRBV11-2 and TRBJ1-4; perhaps TRBD1 as D (6 bases). Trimming cost V 2 bases and J 4 bases, with 14 bases left between them. The CDR3 is made up of 16 amino acids. Per germline, CDR1 SGHAT and CDR2 FQNNGV. The CDR3 nucleotides are TGTGCCAGCAGCTTATTATCCGGACAGAGTAATGAAAAACTGTTTTTT. It translates to CASSLLSGQSNEKLFF.

The V call is TRBV7-9, the J call TRBJ2-7; a possible D gene is TRBD2 (7 bases). CDR3 length: 16 residues. Deletions cut 2 bases from V and 3 bases from J, with 17 bases between. CDR1 and CDR2 from the germline V gene are SEHNR and FQNEAQ (reference sequence). CDR3 region: CASSLRQGGGNYEQYF. The CDR3 coding sequence is TGTGCCAGCAGCTTAAGGCAGGGAGGGGGTAACTACGAGCAGTACTTC.

V usage is TRBV5-1 and J usage is TRBJ2-3, with D tentatively TRBD1 (6 bases). The CDR3 loop spans 15 amino acids. V gave up 5 bases and J gave up 2 bases, with 15 bases separating them. CDR1 is SGHRS and CDR2 is YFSETQ in the germline V gene. The CDR3 DNA sequence: TGCGCCAGCAGTGGGCTACAGGGTTACACAGATACGCAGTATTTT. Encoded protein: CASSGLQGYTDTQYF. The full variable domain, rest sourced from reference TRBV5-1 and TRBJ2-3, is KAGVTQTPRYLIKTRGQQVTLSCSPISGHRSVSWYQQTPGQGLQFLFEYFSETQRNKGNFPGRFSGRQFSNSRSEMNVSTLELGDSALYLCASSGLQGYTDTQYFGPGTRLTVL.

V gene TRBV13 combines with J gene TRBJ2-3; D call uncertain. CDR3 length: 15 residues. The V end lost 5 bases, the J end lost 0 bases, and 12 bases lay between the germline ends. Germline CDR1 reads PRHDT; CDR2 reads FYEKMQ (reference sequence). This CDR3 is CASSRGASSTDTQYF. CDR3 coding DNA: TGTGCCAGCAGCCGAGGAGCTTCTAGCACAGATACGCAGTATTTT.

The chain couples TRBV5-1 to TRBJ1-1, with D possibly being TRBD1 (5 bases). Between the trimmed V and J ends, which lost 4 bases and 4 bases, there was a span of 14 bases. Germline V lookup: CDR1 SGHRS, CDR2 YFSETQ. CDR3 length: 14 residues. This CDR3 is CASSVQGVSTEAFF. The CDR3 nucleotides read TGCGCCAGCAGCGTCCAAGGGGTTAGCACTGAAGCTTTCTTT.

Notes on this clone: In the same sample, other DNA sequences code for this CDR3. The rearrangement links TRBV5-1 to TRBJ2-7; maybe TRBD1 (5 bases). This CDR3 has 13 amino acids. Trimming stripped 4 bases from V and 2 bases from J, with 10 bases between. Germline V gene lookup returns CDR1 SGHRS and CDR2 YFSETQ. The DNA of the CDR3 is TGCGCCAGCAGCCGTGACAGACCCTACGAGCAGTACTTC. Residues: CASSRDRPYEQYF.

This chain uses TRBV6-1 with TRBJ2-7, with D possibly TRBD1 on 5 matching bases. The CDR3 has 10 amino acids. Looked up from germline, CDR1 is MNHNS and CDR2 is SASEGT. CDR3 bases: TGTACGGAAGGGGACTACGAGCAGTACTTC. Translation gives CTEGDYEQYF.

The V and J genes are TRBV23-1 and TRBJ2-1, with D possibly TRBD2 on 6 matching bases. TRBV23-1 qualifies as an ORF whose function is uncertain. The length of the CDR3 is 15 residues. Trimming took 1 base from V and 5 from J, leaving 12 bases between them. CDR3 residues: CASSQFGAGHNEQFF. CDR3 in DNA: TGCGCCAGCAGTCAATTCGGGGCGGGGCACAATGAGCAGTTCTTC.

On this clone: An end of the junction differs from the germline gene, which may be a read error. The rearrangement links TRBV27 to TRBJ2-1; TRBD1 might be the D (6 bases). This CDR3 comprises 15 residues. Per the germline V gene, CDR1 is MNHEY and CDR2 is SMNVEV (reference sequence). The CDR3 protein is CASSPDGTGYTEQFF. In nucleotides, the CDR3 is TGTGCCAGCAGCCCCGATGGAACAGGGTACACTGAGCAGTTCTTC.

The DNA for the CDR3 is TGTGCCAGCGCCCCGGACTTCCGGGTTGGTCCTGAAGCTTTCTTT. It yields the protein CASAPDFRVGPEAFF. The genes are TRBV27 and TRBJ1-1, with D unresolved. CDR3 length: 15 residues. V lost 8 bases, J lost 6 bases, and 22 bases lay in between. In germline, CDR1 is MNHEY, CDR2 SMNVEV (reference sequence).

The chain couples TRBV7-9 to TRBJ2-1; a weak D match, TRBD2 (7 bases). CDR1 is SEHNR, CDR2 FQNEAQ, per germline (reference sequence). V lost 4 bases to trimming and J lost 0 bases, with 22 bases between them. This CDR3 is built from 19 residues. CDR3: CASSSRGGFLLSSYNEQFF. The CDR3 DNA reads as TGTGCCAGCAGCTCTAGGGGGGGTTTCTTATTAAGCTCCTACAATGAGCAGTTCTTC.

A single count supports this clone. The gene calls are TRBV9 and TRBJ2-1; TRBD1 is a possible D gene (6 bases). In germline, CDR1 is SGDLS, CDR2 YYNGEE. The CDR3 extends over 21 amino acids. The ends were cut back, 4 bases at V and 0 bases at J, with 29 bases in the middle. The CDR3 loop reads CASSNPRGAQRRNGSYNEQFF. The CDR3 coding sequence is TGTGCCAGCAGCAACCCCAGGGGCGCCCAAAGAAGAAATGGCTCCTACAATGAGCAGTTCTTC.

The chain recombines TRBV10-1 with TRBJ2-3; 7 bases map to TRBD2. V shed 2 bases, J shed 3 bases, and the junction held 5 bases outside the gene matches. The germline V gene has CDR1 WNHNN and CDR2 SYGVQD (reference sequence). There are 15 residues in the CDR3. CDR3 in DNA: TGCGCCAGCAGTGAGAGCGGGATAGCGACAGATACGCAGTATTTT. Translating gives CASSESGIATDTQYF.

This chain connects TRBV5-1 to TRBJ1-4; D remains unclear. The CDR3 loop spans 15 amino acids. Germline CDR1 is SGHRS and CDR2 is YFSETQ. The ends were cut back, 4 bases at V and 7 bases at J, with 17 bases in the middle. CDR3 amino acids: CASSQTRAGGEKLFF. The CDR3 DNA reads TGCGCCAGCAGCCAAACGCGGGCGGGAGGTGAAAAACTGTTTTTT.